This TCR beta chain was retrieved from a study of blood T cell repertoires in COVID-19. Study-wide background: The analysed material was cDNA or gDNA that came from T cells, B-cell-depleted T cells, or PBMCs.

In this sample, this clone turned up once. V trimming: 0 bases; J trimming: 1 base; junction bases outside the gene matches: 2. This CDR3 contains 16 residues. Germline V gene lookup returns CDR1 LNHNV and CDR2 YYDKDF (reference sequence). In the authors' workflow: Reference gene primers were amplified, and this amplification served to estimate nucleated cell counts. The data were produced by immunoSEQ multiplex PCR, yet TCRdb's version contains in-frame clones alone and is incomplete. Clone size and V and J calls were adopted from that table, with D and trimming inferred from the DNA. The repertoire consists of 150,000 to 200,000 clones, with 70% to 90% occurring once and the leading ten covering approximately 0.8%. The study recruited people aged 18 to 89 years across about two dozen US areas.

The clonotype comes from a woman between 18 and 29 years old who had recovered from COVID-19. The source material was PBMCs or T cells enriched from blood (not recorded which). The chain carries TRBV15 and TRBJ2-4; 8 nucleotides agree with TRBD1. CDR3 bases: TGTGCCACCAGCAGAGACAGGGGGCAGGCCAAAAACATTCAGTACTTC. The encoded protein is CATSRDRGQAKNIQYF.